This paragraph covers one T cell receptor beta chain sequence. Other DNA sequences in the sample encode the same CDR3. Sequencing was performed with immunoSEQ multiplex PCR; in TCRdb, only in-frame clones are kept and a portion is missing. The sample has 150,000 or so clones; 80% are singletons. The CDR3 is made up of 14 amino acids. The junction had 1 base not matched to a gene; V was cut back by 0 bases and J by 7 bases. From germline, CDR1 is SGDLS and CDR2 YYNGEE. This entry is derived from a study of cytotoxic CD8 clonotypes in ibrutinib-treated CLL. About the research overall: A mean of around 270,000 productive templates and approximately 100,000 productive rearrangements was obtained per sample.

The chain couples TRBV9 to TRBJ2-1, with TRBD2 identical over 10 bases. This specimen was PBMCs, taken after 36 months of ibrutinib treatment. This TCR derives from a human donor with chronic lymphocytic leukemia. CDR3 sequence (DNA): TGTGCCAGCAGCGTAGGGACTAGCGGAAATGAGCAGTTCTTC. It codes for CASSVGTSGNEQFF.